This T cell receptor (beta chain) was captured in a study of technical replicates of blood from a handful of donors. Here immunoSEQ multiplex PCR was the method, and the copy in TCRdb shows in-frame clones only, minus some. The repertoire holds around 76,000 clones, with roughly 98% as singletons. Input material: T cells isolated from PBMCs. The TCR sequence derives from a human donor in good health.

DNA of the CDR3: TGTGCCAGCTCACCAAGGGGCAGTCACACTGAAGCTTTCTTT. It translates to CASSPRGSHTEAFF. This chain joins TRBV18 and TRBJ1-1; perhaps TRBD1 as D (5 bases). V gave up 2 bases and J gave up 3 bases, with 10 bases separating them. This CDR3 is built from 14 residues. Germline V CDR1 and CDR2: KGHSH, LQKENI.